The 26 T cell receptor beta chains below were found in one sample sequenced in a study of blood T cell repertoires in COVID-19. Clones were read by immunoSEQ multiplex PCR, and TCRdb kept only the in-frame ones, dropping some. The table records some 300,000 clones, more than 70% of them present only once. The sequenced sample consisted of peripheral blood. The receptors derive from a woman under 40 who had recovered from COVID-19.

This clone has a single count. The V and J genes are TRBV28 and TRBJ1-2; TRBD1 might be the D (5 bases). The CDR3 runs 16 residues. Trimming cost V 1 base and J 4 bases, with 16 bases left between them. In germline, CDR1 is MDHEN, CDR2 SYDVKM. The CDR3 reads CASSLFLGGLVYGYTF. CDR3 coding DNA: TGTGCCAGCAGTTTATTCCTCGGGGGATTAGTCTATGGCTACACCTTC.

This chain connects TRBV2 to TRBJ1-4; 10 bases agree with TRBD1. Looked up from germline, CDR1 is SNHLY and CDR2 is FYNNEI. The length of the CDR3 is 18 residues. V lost 0 bases and J lost 2; bases outside the gene matches: 6. As DNA, the CDR3 is TGTGCCAGCAGTGAAGCGGGATCGGGACAGGGGACTAATGAAAAACTGTTTTTT. This translates into CASSEAGSGQGTNEKLFF.

The V and J genes are TRBV7-8 and TRBJ2-2, with D perhaps matching TRBD2 (5 bases). Per the germline V gene, CDR1 is SGHVS and CDR2 is FQNEAQ. The CDR3 runs to 13 residues. V dropped 1 base and J dropped 6 bases, with 6 bases sitting between them. CDR3 bases: TGTGCCAGCAGCTTAGTGCGGGCCGGGGAGCTGTTTTTT. The encoded protein is CASSLVRAGELFF.

The V and J genes are TRBV4-1 and TRBJ2-5; TRBD1 aligns across 7 bases. V lost 5 bases to trimming and J lost 2 bases; unmatched junction nucleotides: 2. Germline CDR1 is MGHRA and CDR2 is YSYEKL. This CDR3 is built from 13 residues. The DNA of the CDR3 is TGCGCCAGCAGCTCGGGACAGCAAGAGACCCAGTACTTC. As protein: CASSSGQQETQYF.

This sequence joins TRBV4-2 and TRBJ2-3; maybe TRBD2 (7 bases). Germline CDR1 and CDR2: LGHNA and YNFKEQ. V shed 8 bases and J shed 6 bases, with 21 bases lying between them. The CDR3 spans 15 residues. CDR3 amino acids: CASRSKGGGADTQYF. The CDR3, as DNA: TGTGCCAGCCGATCCAAGGGGGGGGGAGCGGATACGCAGTATTTT.

This clone was observed at least ten times. The CDR3 loop reads CASSDQGTGDLTF. The CDR3 region has the DNA TGTGCCAGCAGTGATCAGGGGACAGGGGACCTCACCTTC. The chain joins TRBV6-4 to TRBJ1-2; 10 positions agree with TRBD1. The germline V gene encodes CDR1 MRHNA and CDR2 SNTAGT. With V trimmed by 3 bases and J by 13 bases, 8 bases remained unmatched. The CDR3 extends over 13 amino acids.

The chain employs TRBV6-5 and TRBJ2-2; 9 nucleotides align to TRBD1. Germline V CDR1 and CDR2: MNHEY, SVGAGI. The ends lost 7 bases at V and 6 bases at J; junction bases unmatched: 9. The CDR3 extends over 15 amino acids. For the CDR3, the DNA is TGTGCCAGCACCGAGCGGACAGGGGTCCCCGGGGAGCTGTTTTTT. Translating it yields CASTERTGVPGELFF.

The rearrangement links TRBV19 to TRBJ1-6, with D maybe TRBD1 (5 bases). This CDR3 has 14 residues. Trimming shortened V by 5 bases and J by 6 bases, and 11 bases separated the two germline ends. Looked up from germline, CDR1 is LNHDA and CDR2 is SQIVND (reference sequence). CDR3 sequence reads: CASSFPQGNSPLHF. CDR3 DNA: TGTGCCAGTAGTTTCCCTCAGGGTAATTCACCCCTCCACTTT.

This chain joins TRBV28 and TRBJ2-1; TRBD2 matches 13 bases. J lost 6 bases, V lost 5 bases, and 4 bases had no gene match. The length of the CDR3 is 15 residues. The germline V gene has CDR1 MDHEN and CDR2 SYDVKM. The CDR3 coding sequence is TGTGCCAGCAGTCGGACTAGCGGGGGTTTCAATGAGCAGTTCTTC. Its translation is CASSRTSGGFNEQFF.

The V call is TRBV6-5, the J call TRBJ2-5; D may be TRBD2 (6 bases). CDR3 length equals 12 residues. Between the trimmed V and J ends, which lost 3 bases and 5 bases, there was a span of 7 bases. Germline loops: CDR1 MNHEY, CDR2 SVGAGI. In DNA form, the CDR3 reads TGTGCCAGCAGTTATGGGGGGGAGACCCAGTACTTC. Protein product: CASSYGGETQYF.

The V gene is TRBV30, the J gene TRBJ2-3, with D possibly matching TRBD1 (5 bases). CDR3 length: 13 amino acids. Germline loops: CDR1 GTSNPN, CDR2 SVGIG (reference sequence). V was pared by 3 bases and J by 6 bases, with 13 bases between. CDR3 coding DNA: TGTGCCTGGAGAAAGGGGTTCGGGGATACGCAGTATTTT. Protein product: CAWRKGFGDTQYF.

This sequence joins TRBV12-3 or TRBV12-4 and TRBJ1-1, with a tentative D call TRBD1 (5 bases). V dropped 5 bases and J dropped 6 bases, with 13 bases sitting between them. This CDR3 has 13 residues. Here the CDR3 reads CASSPRQHSEAFF. The CDR3 region has the DNA TGTGCCAGCAGTCCCAGACAGCATTCTGAAGCTTTCTTT.

The chain carries TRBV3-1 (or the pseudogene TRBV3-2) and TRBJ2-7; tentatively, D is TRBD1 (5 bases). CDR1 is LGHDT and CDR2 is YNNKEL in the germline V gene (reference sequence). The V end lost 3 bases, the J end lost 1 base, and 10 bases lay between the germline ends. The CDR3 has 14 amino acids. The CDR3 DNA follows: TGTGCCAGCAGCCATGGAAGGGGTTCCTACGAGCAGTACTTC. It yields the protein CASSHGRGSYEQYF.

The V call is TRBV24-1, the J call TRBJ1-4; D remains unclear. There are 12 residues in the CDR3. With 2 bases removed from V and 8 bases from J, the gap between germline ends came to 5 bases. Germline V gene lookup returns CDR1 KGHDR and CDR2 SFDVKD. The CDR3 DNA sequence: TGTGCCACCAGTGATTCTACCGAAAAACTGTTTTTT. Its translation: CATSDSTEKLFF.

V gene TRBV11-1 combines with J gene TRBJ2-7; TRBD1 matches at 7 bases. The V gene end was trimmed by 1 base and the J gene end by 1 base; junction bases not matched to a gene: 1. This CDR3 has 14 residues. The germline gives CDR1 SGHAT, CDR2 FQDESV (reference sequence). The CDR3 loop is CASSLDRGSYEQYF. The CDR3 nucleotides are TGTGCCAGCAGCTTAGACAGGGGTTCCTACGAGCAGTACTTC.

The chain employs TRBV28 and TRBJ1-2, with D maybe TRBD1 (5 bases). Germline CDR1 MDHEN, CDR2 SYDVKM. V dropped 7 bases and J dropped 0 bases, with 15 bases sitting between them. The CDR3 runs to 15 residues. The chain's CDR3 is CASIAAGLPNYGYTF. The CDR3 DNA reads TGTGCCAGCATAGCCGCGGGGCTACCTAACTATGGCTACACCTTC.

V and J are TRBV2 and TRBJ1-3, with 8 positions matching TRBD1. The CDR3 is made up of 15 amino acids. Trimming at V came to 3 bases and at J to 3 bases, leaving 4 bases not matched to a gene. Per the germline V gene, CDR1 is SNHLY and CDR2 is FYNNEI. CDR3 nucleotides: TGTGCCAGCAGTGAGGACGGGACAGGTGGAAACACCATATATTTT. It translates to CASSEDGTGGNTIYF.

This chain links TRBV19 with TRBJ1-2, with 7 bases aligning to TRBD1. Germline-derived CDR1 and CDR2 are LNHDA and SQIVND (reference sequence). V lost 5 bases, J lost 4 bases, and 4 bases stayed unmatched. The CDR3 is made up of 13 amino acids. CDR3 DNA: TGTGCCAGTAGTGCACAGGGGAGCTATGGCTACACCTTC. Encoded protein: CASSAQGSYGYTF.

Points on this clone: This may arise from a read error, as a much more abundant clone is one base away. CDR3 sequence (DNA): TGTGCCAGCAGCTGGACAGTGAACACTGAAGCTTTCTTT. Amino acid sequence: CASSWTVNTEAFF. This chain uses TRBV5-5 with TRBJ1-1; D may be TRBD1 (6 bases). This CDR3 spans 13 amino acids. The V gene lost 3 bases and the J gene lost 0 bases, with 6 bases spanning the gap. CDR1 and CDR2 (germline): SGHKS, YYEKEE (reference sequence).

This clone appeared once. The V and J genes are TRBV6-4 and TRBJ2-3, with D maybe TRBD2 (6 bases). There are 14 residues in the CDR3. Looked up from germline, CDR1 is MRHNA and CDR2 is SNTAGT. Trimming took 0 bases from V and 10 from J, leaving 14 bases between them. The CDR3 bases are TGTGCCAGCAGTGACTCCAACGAGAGGGAGGCGCAGTATTTT. It encodes CASSDSNEREAQYF.

This clone appeared once. CDR3: CAIQTGAPYEQYF. DNA for the CDR3: TGTGCCATTCAGACAGGGGCACCCTACGAGCAGTACTTC. The chain recombines TRBV10-3 with TRBJ2-7, with TRBD1 identical over 8 bases. The CDR3 length is 13 residues. After removal of 9 bases from V and 2 bases from J, the junction contained 6 bases not matched to a gene. The V gene's germline CDR1 is ENHRY and CDR2 SYGVKD.

V gene TRBV7-2 combines with J gene TRBJ2-3, with D tentatively TRBD2 (6 bases). The CDR3 length is 14 residues. Per the germline V gene, CDR1 is SGHTA and CDR2 is FQGNSA. V was clipped by 9 bases and J by 0 bases, with 13 bases between them. The CDR3: CASSTRASTDTQYF. Here the CDR3 DNA reads TGTGCCAGTTCGACTAGAGCTAGCACAGATACGCAGTATTTT.

This sequence joins TRBV6-5 and TRBJ1-3; D is uncertain. The CDR3 has 16 residues. The germline V gene encodes CDR1 MNHEY and CDR2 SVGAGI. Deletions cut 0 bases from V and 1 base from J, with 10 bases between. The CDR3 here is CASSYSITNSGNTIYF. The CDR3 DNA follows: TGTGCCAGCAGTTACTCTATTACTAATTCTGGAAACACCATATATTTT.

This chain links TRBV6-1 with TRBJ1-2; no clear D gene. CDR3 length equals 14 residues. The V and J ends lost 0 bases and 8 bases respectively, with 13 bases between them. Germline V gene data show CDR1 as MNHNS and CDR2 as SASEGT. The DNA for the CDR3 is TGTGCCAGCAGTGAAGCTTGGCGGGCTGGCGGCTACACCTTC. Translation gives CASSEAWRAGGYTF.

V is TRBV28 and J is TRBJ1-5; perhaps TRBD1 as D (6 bases). Trimming stripped 6 bases from V and 5 bases from J, with 29 bases between. The CDR3 loop spans 19 amino acids. Germline V gene lookup returns CDR1 MDHEN and CDR2 SYDVKM. The CDR3 loop is CASRSRWKEDRGIHQPQHF. CDR3 in DNA: TGTGCCAGCAGGTCCCGTTGGAAGGAAGATAGGGGGATCCATCAGCCCCAGCATTTT.

The chain employs TRBV6-5 and TRBJ2-6; 9 nucleotides line up with TRBD1. The length of the CDR3 is 15 residues. Germline loops: CDR1 MNHEY, CDR2 SVGAGI. V gave up 6 bases and J gave up 4 bases; unmatched junction bases: 4. The CDR3 nucleotides read TGTGCCAGCAGCTGGACAGGGGACGGGGCCAACGTCCTGACTTTC. As protein: CASSWTGDGANVLTF.